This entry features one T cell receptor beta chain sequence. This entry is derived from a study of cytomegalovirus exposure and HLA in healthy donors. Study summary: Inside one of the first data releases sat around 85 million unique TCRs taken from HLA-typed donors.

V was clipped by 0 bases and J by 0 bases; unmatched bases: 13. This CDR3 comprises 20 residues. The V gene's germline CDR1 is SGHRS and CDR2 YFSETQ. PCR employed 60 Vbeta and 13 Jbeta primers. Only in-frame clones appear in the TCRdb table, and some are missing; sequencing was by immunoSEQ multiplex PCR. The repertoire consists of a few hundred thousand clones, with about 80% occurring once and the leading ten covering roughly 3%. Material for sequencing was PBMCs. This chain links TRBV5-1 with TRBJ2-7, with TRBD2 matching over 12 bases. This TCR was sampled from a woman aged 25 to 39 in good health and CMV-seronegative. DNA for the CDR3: TGCGCCAGCAGCTTGGAGGGACTAGCGGGCAAGCCCCCACGCTCCTACGAGCAGTACTTC. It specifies CASSLEGLAGKPPRSYEQYF.